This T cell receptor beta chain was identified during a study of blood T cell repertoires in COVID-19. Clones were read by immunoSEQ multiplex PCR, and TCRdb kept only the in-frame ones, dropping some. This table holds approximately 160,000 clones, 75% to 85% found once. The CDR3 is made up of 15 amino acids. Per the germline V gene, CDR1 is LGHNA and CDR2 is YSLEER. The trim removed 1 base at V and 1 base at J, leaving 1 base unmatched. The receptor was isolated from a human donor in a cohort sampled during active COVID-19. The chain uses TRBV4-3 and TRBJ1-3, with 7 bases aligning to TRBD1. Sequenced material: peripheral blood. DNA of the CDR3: TGCGCCAGCAGCCAAGCGACAGGGTCTGGAAACACCATATATTTT. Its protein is CASSQATGSGNTIYF.